The 30 T cell receptor beta chains reported below all come from one sample, sequenced in a study of cytomegalovirus exposure and HLA in healthy donors. The PCR was carried out with 60 Vbeta primers and 13 Jbeta primers. Using immunoSEQ multiplex PCR, the repertoire was profiled, and TCRdb retains in-frame clones only, with some absent. The sample holds under 200,000 clones, about 80% seen once. What was sequenced was PBMCs. The origin of the receptors is a woman aged 45-59 years in good health and CMV-seronegative.

The chain couples TRBV18 to TRBJ2-5, with D unresolved. V shed 3 bases and J shed 2 bases, with 19 bases lying between them. Germline V gene lookup returns CDR1 KGHSH and CDR2 LQKENI. This CDR3 region has 17 residues. The CDR3 DNA follows: TGTGCCAGCTCACCGTTTCTGGCAGACAAGAAACAAGAGACCCAGTACTTC. It specifies CASSPFLADKKQETQYF.

The sample holds a few counts of this clone. The V call is TRBV5-1, the J call TRBJ2-7, with unresolved D. This CDR3 spans 15 amino acids. Trimming pared 6 bases from V and 3 bases from J, leaving 19 bases between. In germline, CDR1 is SGHRS, CDR2 YFSETQ. The CDR3 is CASMESADQGYEQYF. CDR3 coding DNA: TGCGCCAGCATGGAGTCCGCAGATCAAGGCTACGAGCAGTACTTC. Full variable domain (remainder filled in from reference TRBV5-1 and TRBJ2-7): KAGVTQTPRYLIKTRGQQVTLSCSPISGHRSVSWYQQTPGQGLQFLFEYFSETQRNKGNFPGRFSGRQFSNSRSEMNVSTLELGDSALYLCASMESADQGYEQYFGPGTRLTVT.

The chain employs TRBV4-1 and TRBJ2-1, with 9 nucleotides matching TRBD2. CDR1 is MGHRA, CDR2 YSYEKL, per germline. The CDR3 is made up of 17 amino acids. V lost 2 bases to trimming and J lost 3 bases; unmatched junction nucleotides: 8. This CDR3 is CASSQRPTSGYYNEQFF. The CDR3 DNA is TGCGCCAGCAGCCAAAGACCTACTAGCGGGTACTACAATGAGCAGTTCTTC.

This rearrangement joins TRBV19 to TRBJ1-6, with D unresolved. CDR1 and CDR2 from the germline V gene are LNHDA and SQIVND (reference sequence). This CDR3 has 14 residues. V lost 11 bases and J lost 0, with 11 bases in between. The CDR3 sequence: CASTLSSYNSPLHF. In DNA, the CDR3 is TGTGCCTCAACCCTAAGCTCCTATAATTCACCCCTCCACTTT.

The rearrangement links TRBV5-4 to TRBJ2-5; D is possibly TRBD2 (6 bases). This CDR3 spans 13 amino acids. Germline values: CDR1 SGHNT, CDR2 YYREEE (reference sequence). Between the trimmed V and J ends, which lost 1 base and 5 bases, there was a span of 9 bases. The CDR3 sequence is CASSLKGGETQYF. The CDR3, as DNA: TGTGCCAGCAGCTTGAAAGGAGGGGAGACCCAGTACTTC.

The chain carries TRBV10-1 and TRBJ1-5, with D tentatively TRBD1 (5 bases). CDR1 and CDR2 from the germline V gene are WNHNN and SYGVQD (reference sequence). V gave up 8 bases and J gave up 1 base, with 15 bases separating them. This CDR3 is built from 15 residues. DNA for the CDR3: TGCGCCAGCCGGCCTATAAGACAGAGCAATCAGCCCCAGCATTTT. Translating gives CASRPIRQSNQPQHF.

The chain employs TRBV28 and TRBJ1-1; the match to TRBD1 covers 12 bases. Germline assignment: CDR1 MDHEN and CDR2 SYDVKM. CDR3 length: 14 amino acids. Trimming removed 6 bases from V and 7 bases from J; junction bases left unmatched: 6. The DNA of the CDR3 is TGTGCCAGCAGCTCGGGACAGGGGGCGTTTGAAGCTTTCTTT. The encoded protein is CASSSGQGAFEAFF.

The chain combines TRBV6-5 with TRBJ1-3; maybe TRBD1 (5 bases). Trimming took 0 bases from V and 4 from J, leaving 10 bases between them. Germline-derived CDR1 and CDR2 are MNHEY and SVGAGI. The CDR3 consists of 15 residues. The CDR3 reads CASSYSKAGGNTIYF. The CDR3, as DNA: TGTGCCAGCAGTTACTCGAAGGCAGGGGGAAACACCATATATTTT.

This sequence joins TRBV4-1 and TRBJ1-6, with D unresolved. The CDR3 spans 12 residues. The germline gives CDR1 MGHRA, CDR2 YSYEKL. The V end lost 1 base, the J end lost 10 bases, and 5 bases lay between the germline ends. CDR3 DNA sequence: TGCGCCAGCAGCCAAGGTATCTCACCCCTCCACTTT. Translated: CASSQGISPLHF.

The chain recombines TRBV18 with TRBJ2-7, with 9 bases identical to TRBD1. CDR3 length equals 14 residues. V shed 3 bases, J shed 3 bases, and the junction held 3 bases outside the gene matches. Germline V gene sequence: CDR1 KGHSH, CDR2 LQKENI. For the CDR3, the DNA is TGTGCCAGCTCACCGGGGACAGGGAACTACGAGCAGTACTTC. Translated, it gives CASSPGTGNYEQYF.

The V and J genes are TRBV6-6 and TRBJ1-1; D is uncertain. From germline, CDR1 is MNHNY and CDR2 SVGAGI (reference sequence). This CDR3 region has 11 residues. V was trimmed by 11 bases and J by 4 bases, leaving 11 bases between them. The CDR3 sequence: CACLLGTEAFF. The CDR3 region has the DNA TGTGCCTGCCTGCTAGGCACTGAAGCTTTCTTT.

This clone is a singleton in its sample. This chain uses TRBV7-3 with TRBJ2-2; 10 bases align to TRBD1. Germline trimming cut 5 bases from V and 8 bases from J; bases unmatched to any gene: 8. The CDR3 totals 15 residues. Germline V gives CDR1 SGHTA, CDR2 FQGTGA. The DNA for the CDR3 is TGTGCCAGCAGCCCTGACAGGGGGCTCGGTGGGGAGCTGTTTTTT. This gives the protein CASSPDRGLGGELFF.

The chain joins TRBV10-1 to TRBJ2-1, with D uncertain. V lost 4 bases, J lost 8 bases, and 9 bases lay in between. Germline loops: CDR1 WNHNN, CDR2 SYGVQD (reference sequence). This CDR3 contains 12 residues. CDR3: CASSALSDEQFF. CDR3 coding DNA: TGCGCCAGCAGTGCCTTGTCGGATGAGCAGTTCTTC.

J is TRBJ2-7 and V is TRBV6-4; 12 positions agree with TRBD1. The V and J ends lost 2 bases and 2 bases, in that order; junction bases with no gene match: 13. The CDR3 length is 19 residues. The germline gives CDR1 MRHNA, CDR2 SNTAGT. CDR3 region: CASSDRDRGRVWGPYEQYF. The CDR3 DNA is TGTGCCAGCAGTGACAGGGACAGGGGGCGCGTATGGGGGCCCTACGAGCAGTACTTC.

The chain couples TRBV5-4 to TRBJ2-1; D might be TRBD1 (6 bases). Trimming left V 3 bases short and J 6 bases short, with 22 bases between. This CDR3 contains 17 residues. Germline-derived CDR1 and CDR2 are SGHNT and YYREEE (reference sequence). This CDR3 reads CASSWGRQRQPRNEQFF. CDR3 DNA: TGTGCCAGCAGCTGGGGGCGGCAGCGACAACCCCGCAATGAGCAGTTCTTC.

This clone occurred once. The CDR3 DNA follows: TGTGCCAGCAGTGACTCGCGGTCTGGGGCCAACGTCCTGACTTTC. Amino acids: CASSDSRSGANVLTF. The rearrangement links TRBV6-4 to TRBJ2-6; no clear D gene. CDR1 MRHNA and CDR2 SNTAGT come from the germline V gene. Trimming took off 0 bases at V and 1 base at J, with 4 bases between the two ends. The CDR3 extends over 15 amino acids.

The chain employs TRBV6-1 and TRBJ2-1, with 11 bases that match TRBD2. There are 15 residues in the CDR3. V was clipped by 7 bases and J by 6 bases; unmatched bases: 8. Per the germline V gene, CDR1 is MNHNS and CDR2 is SASEGT. The CDR3 coding sequence is TGTGCCAGCATACAACTAGCGGGAGTTTTCAATGAGCAGTTCTTC. It translates to CASIQLAGVFNEQFF.

The chain links TRBV19 to TRBJ1-5, with 10 bases aligning to TRBD1. The CDR3 runs to 14 residues. Losses at the gene ends were 6 bases for V and 5 bases for J; bases not matched to a gene: 4. Germline V lookup: CDR1 LNHDA, CDR2 SQIVND (reference sequence). The DNA for the CDR3 is TGTGCCAGTAGCAGACAGGGGGCGTATCAGCCCCAGCATTTT. This codes for CASSRQGAYQPQHF.

The rearrangement links TRBV29-1 to TRBJ1-5, with TRBD1 matching 7 bases. CDR3 size: 14 residues. CDR1 is SQVTM, CDR2 ANQGSEA, per germline. V dropped 7 bases and J dropped 4; count of bases not matched to a gene: 10. The CDR3 coding sequence is TGCAGCGCTTCCGGGACAGATCCTAATCAGCCCCAGCATTTT. Translated, it gives CSASGTDPNQPQHF.

The chain recombines TRBV21-1 with TRBJ2-3; the table's D call, TRBD1, has no DNA check behind it. TRBV21-1 counts as a pseudogene. This CDR3 has 15 amino acids. DNA of the CDR3: TGTGCCAGCAGCAAAGCCAGGGGGCATAAAGATACGCAGTATTTT. As protein: CASSKARGHKDTQYF.

This clone has a single count. The J gene is TRBJ2-1, the V gene TRBV7-2; TRBD1 is a possible D gene (5 bases). The CDR3 runs to 15 residues. Trimming took 3 bases from V and 2 from J, leaving 11 bases between them. CDR1 and CDR2 (germline): SGHTA, FQGNSA. The CDR3 region has the DNA TGTGCCAGCAGCTTGGTTCAGGGAACCTACAATGAGCAGTTCTTC. Amino acid sequence: CASSLVQGTYNEQFF.

The count of this clone is one. The chain joins TRBV5-6 to TRBJ2-1; TRBD2 matches 9 bases. This CDR3 has 16 amino acids. Germline V CDR1 and CDR2: SGHDT, YYEEEE. The V segment lost 2 bases and the J segment 5 bases; nucleotides outside the gene matches: 8. The CDR3 sequence is CASSFYTGTSNNEQFF. CDR3 in DNA: TGTGCCAGCAGCTTCTACACCGGGACTAGCAACAATGAGCAGTTCTTC.

The V call is TRBV27, the J call TRBJ2-3, with D hard to call. Germline V lookup: CDR1 MNHEY, CDR2 SMNVEV (reference sequence). Trimming cost V 6 bases and J 3 bases, with 13 bases left between them. This CDR3 region has 14 residues. CDR3 nucleotides: TGTGCCAGCAGCTCACTAACCGGTACAGATACGCAGTATTTT. Encoded protein: CASSSLTGTDTQYF.

The chain combines TRBV27 with TRBJ1-1; D unresolved. The germline CDR1 and CDR2 sequences are MNHEY and SMNVEV (reference sequence). The V and J ends lost 2 bases and 0 bases respectively, with 13 bases between them. The CDR3 length is 16 residues. CDR3 loop: CASSLHTRNMNTEAFF. CDR3 coding DNA: TGTGCCAGCAGTTTACATACTAGGAACATGAACACTGAAGCTTTCTTT.

In this sample, this clone turned up a few times. The CDR3 nucleotides read TGTGCCAGCAGCTTTTCCAGGGGCGAGGCTTTCTTT. It is translated as CASSFSRGEAFF. V is TRBV5-6 and J is TRBJ1-1, with TRBD1 as a possible D gene (6 bases). Between the trimmed V and J ends, which lost 2 bases and 11 bases, there was a span of 13 bases. From germline, CDR1 is SGHDT and CDR2 YYEEEE. The CDR3 covers 12 residues.

The gene calls are TRBV29-1 and TRBJ2-1; 11 nucleotides line up with TRBD2. The J segment lost 3 bases and the V segment lost 1 base, leaving 2 bases of the junction unmatched. The CDR3 totals 15 residues. CDR1 is SQVTM, CDR2 ANQGSEA, per germline. The CDR3 is CSVEGGLADYNEQFF. In DNA, the CDR3 is TGCAGCGTTGAAGGGGGACTAGCGGACTACAATGAGCAGTTCTTC.

CDR3 sequence: CASSPPDLSSYNEQFF. CDR3 sequence (DNA): TGTGCCAGCAGCCCCCCCGATCTGAGCTCCTACAATGAGCAGTTCTTC. The rearrangement links TRBV7-9 to TRBJ2-1; unclear D gene. V was shortened by 5 bases and J by 0 bases, with 14 bases between the two germline ends. Looked up from germline, CDR1 is SEHNR and CDR2 is FQNEAQ (reference sequence). This CDR3 comprises 16 residues.

The rearrangement links TRBV12-5 to TRBJ2-7; 7 bases fit TRBD1. The CDR3 has 13 residues. Germline lookup yields CDR1 LGHNT and CDR2 FRNRAP. V trimming: 6 bases; J trimming: 5 bases; junction bases outside the gene matches: 7. For the CDR3, the DNA is TGTGCTAGTGGAACGGGACAGAAGCACGAGCAGTACTTC. Its protein is CASGTGQKHEQYF. Complete variable domain (other parts from reference TRBV12-5 and TRBJ2-7): DARVTQTPRHKVTEMGQEVTMRCQPILGHNTVFWYRQTMMQGLELLAYFRNRAPLDDSGMPKDRFSAEMPDATLATLKIQPSEPRDSAVYFCASGTGQKHEQYFGPGTRLTVT.

This chain uses TRBV19 with TRBJ1-5; D gene ambiguous. V lost 5 bases and J 5 bases, leaving 19 bases between the germline ends. Germline lookup yields CDR1 LNHDA and CDR2 SQIVND (reference sequence). This CDR3 spans 16 amino acids. CDR3 protein: CASSPGSLAGHQPQHF. Here the CDR3 DNA reads TGTGCCAGTAGTCCGGGGTCACTCGCGGGTCATCAGCCCCAGCATTTT.

This clone showed up just once. The V gene is TRBV12-5, the J gene TRBJ2-5, with 8 nucleotides matching TRBD2. V shed 6 bases, J shed 3 bases, and the junction held 6 bases outside the gene matches. The CDR3 totals 14 residues. The V gene's germline CDR1 is LGHNT and CDR2 FRNRAP. CDR3 DNA: TGTGCTAGTGGAACGGGGGGGCCAGAAGAGACCCAGTACTTC. Amino acid sequence: CASGTGGPEETQYF.